This T cell receptor beta chain was captured in a study of blood T cell repertoires in COVID-19. CDR3 length: 12 residues. Germline V gene sequence: CDR1 LGHNA, CDR2 YNFKEQ. V lost 3 bases, J lost 5 bases, and 5 bases lay in between. TCRdb's table, derived via immunoSEQ multiplex PCR, lists solely in-frame clones and lacks some. The sample includes 250,000 to 300,000 clones, 89% of them seen just once. The J gene is TRBJ2-1, the V gene TRBV4-2, with D unresolved. This clonotype was sampled from a woman aged 55-69 years with acute or convalescent COVID-19. Sample: peripheral blood. CDR3 region: CASSHRDNEQFF. The CDR3 region has the DNA TGTGCCAGCAGCCATCGAGACAATGAGCAGTTCTTC.